The next 5 T cell receptor beta chains were all read from a single sample in a study of blood T cell repertoires in COVID-19. The repertoire was sequenced with immunoSEQ multiplex PCR; TCRdb's copy has only in-frame clones and lacks some. The sample holds about 22,000 clones, around 91% seen once. The source material was peripheral blood. These receptors all stem from a man in his 70s with acute or convalescent COVID-19.

The chain combines TRBV27 with TRBJ2-1; 7 nucleotides agree with TRBD2. Germline V gives CDR1 MNHEY, CDR2 SMNVEV (reference sequence). The CDR3 runs 12 residues. J was trimmed by 9 bases and V by 5 bases; bases with no gene match: 4. CDR3 sequence (DNA): TGTGCCAGCAGTCGCTGGGGGGGTGAGCAGTTCTTC. The encoded protein is CASSRWGGEQFF.

J is TRBJ1-2 and V is TRBV5-6; D perhaps matches TRBD1 (5 bases). Germline V CDR1 and CDR2: SGHDT, YYEEEE. The CDR3 sequence is 16 residues long. Trimming removed 4 bases from V and 0 bases from J, with 16 bases in between. CDR3 amino acids: CASSPTLRQPNYGYTF. The CDR3 DNA reads TGTGCCAGCAGCCCCACCCTAAGACAGCCTAACTATGGCTACACCTTC.

The genes are TRBV18 and TRBJ2-7; perhaps TRBD2 as D (5 bases). V was shortened by 3 bases and J by 2 bases, with 17 bases between the two germline ends. This CDR3 is built from 16 residues. Germline CDR1 is KGHSH and CDR2 is LQKENI. CDR3 residues: CASSPRPDPRAYEQYF. The DNA of the CDR3 is TGTGCCAGCTCACCGCGGCCCGACCCGAGGGCCTACGAGCAGTACTTC.

The chain has TRBV27 and TRBJ1-6, with a tentative D call TRBD1 (6 bases). Between the trimmed V and J ends, which lost 7 bases and 5 bases, there was a span of 15 bases. CDR1 is MNHEY, CDR2 SMNVEV, per germline (reference sequence). There are 15 residues in the CDR3. The CDR3, as DNA: TGTGCCAGCACCTCGGGGGGCATAAATAATTCACCCCTCCACTTT. It yields the protein CASTSGGINNSPLHF.

V usage is TRBV10-1 and J usage is TRBJ1-5; no firm D call. Deletions cut 3 bases from V and 2 bases from J, with 2 bases between. In germline, CDR1 is WNHNN, CDR2 SYGVQD (reference sequence). This CDR3 spans 12 amino acids. In nucleotides, the CDR3 is TGCGCCAGCAGTGACGGCAATCAGCCCCAGCATTTT. Amino acids: CASSDGNQPQHF.